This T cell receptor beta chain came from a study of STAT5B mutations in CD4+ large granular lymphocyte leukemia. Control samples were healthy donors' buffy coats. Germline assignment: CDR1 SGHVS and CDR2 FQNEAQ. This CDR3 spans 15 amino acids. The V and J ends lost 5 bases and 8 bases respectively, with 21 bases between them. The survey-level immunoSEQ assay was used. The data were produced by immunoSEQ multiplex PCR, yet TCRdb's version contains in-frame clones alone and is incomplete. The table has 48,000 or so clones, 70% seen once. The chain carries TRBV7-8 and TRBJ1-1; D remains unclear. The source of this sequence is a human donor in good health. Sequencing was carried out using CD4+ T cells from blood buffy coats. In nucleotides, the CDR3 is TGTGCCAGCAGCGCTACTTTCTGGGTTGTCTTAGAAGCTTTCTTT. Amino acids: CASSATFWVVLEAFF. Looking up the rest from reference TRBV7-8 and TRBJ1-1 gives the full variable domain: GAGVSQSPRYKVAKRGQDVALRCDPISGHVSLFWYQQALGQGPEFLTYFQNEAQLDKSGLPSDRFFAERPEGSVSTLKIQRTQQEDSAVYLCASSATFWVVLEAFFGQGTRLTVV.